The 20 T cell receptor beta chains below were found in one sample sequenced in a study of T cell repertoires in cytomegalovirus infection. TCRdb fed the reads into MiXCR, producing one record per CDR3 protein. The sample contains about 230,000 distinct CDR3 sequences, roughly 22% of which appear only once. Sequenced sample: CD8+ T cells from PBMCs. Source of these receptors: a human donor in good health (CMV status not recorded). Some clones in this sample may be carry-over from other donors' samples.

The V gene is TRBV5-5, the J gene TRBJ2-5; the match to TRBD2 covers 9 bases. The CDR3 contains 16 residues. After removal of 1 base from V and 5 bases from J, the junction contained 9 bases not matched to a gene. In germline, CDR1 is SGHKS, CDR2 YYEKEE (reference sequence). Written as DNA, the CDR3 is TGTGCCAGCAGCTTGTACTCGCGGGGGGGTGGGGAGACCCAGTACTTC. It encodes CASSLYSRGGGETQYF.

V is TRBV20-1 and J is TRBJ2-1; 8 bases match TRBD2. The CDR3 contains 13 residues. Germline values: CDR1 DFQATT, CDR2 SNEGSKA (reference sequence). Losses at the gene ends were 7 bases for V and 8 bases for J; bases not matched to a gene: 10. The CDR3 nucleotides are TGCAGTGGAACGACCGGGACTAGTCATGAGCAGTTCTTC. As protein: CSGTTGTSHEQFF.

This clonotype occurred many times. The J gene is TRBJ2-7, the V gene TRBV2, with D uncertain. The germline V gene has CDR1 SNHLY and CDR2 FYNNEI. The germline V and J ends were trimmed by 1 base and 3 bases, with 10 bases remaining between them. The CDR3 length is 14 residues. The CDR3 sequence: CASSEGARNYEQYF. The CDR3 DNA reads as TGTGCCAGCAGTGAAGGGGCCCGCAACTACGAGCAGTACTTC. Using reference TRBV2 and TRBJ2-7 for the parts outside the CDR3, the full variable domain is EPEVTQTPSHQVTQMGQEVILRCVPISNHLYFYWYRQILGQKVEFLVSFYNNEISEKSEIFDDQFSVERPDGSNFTLKIRSTKLEDSAMYFCASSEGARNYEQYFGPGTRLTVT.

This clonotype was seen a few times. The V and J genes are TRBV2 and TRBJ2-1; D might be TRBD2 (6 bases). Deletions cut 5 bases from V and 7 bases from J, with 15 bases between. The CDR3 has 14 amino acids. Germline loops: CDR1 SNHLY, CDR2 FYNNEI. The DNA for the CDR3 is TGTGCCAGCAGTCACCCGGGACTTTGGAATGAGCAGTTCTTC. Residues: CASSHPGLWNEQFF.

The chain recombines TRBV20-1 with TRBJ2-2; maybe TRBD1 (5 bases). The germline gives CDR1 DFQATT, CDR2 SNEGSKA (reference sequence). CDR3 size: 14 residues. Trimming removed 3 bases at V and 4 bases at J, with 12 bases between. DNA for the CDR3: TGCAGTGCTAGCGTTCAGGGTGGCACCGGGGAGCTGTTTTTT. Protein: CSASVQGGTGELFF.

In its sample, this clonotype was seen a few times. The chain has TRBV20-1 and TRBJ1-4, with 7 bases lining up with TRBD1. With 5 bases clipped from V and 0 bases from J, the junction kept 12 bases outside the gene matches. Germline V gene data show CDR1 as DFQATT and CDR2 as SNEGSKA (reference sequence). The CDR3 sequence is 17 residues long. The CDR3 here is CSASDPTGSATNEKLFF. Here the CDR3 DNA reads TGCAGTGCTTCGGACCCGACAGGGAGTGCAACTAATGAAAAACTGTTTTTT.

The chain links TRBV28 to TRBJ1-4; no firm D call. Deletions cut 2 bases from V and 8 bases from J, with 12 bases between. CDR1 and CDR2 (germline): MDHEN, SYDVKM. This CDR3 is 14 amino acids long. CDR3 region: CASSLRRGGEKLFF. The CDR3 DNA follows: TGTGCCAGCAGTTTACGGCGGGGTGGGGAAAAACTGTTTTTT.

This clonotype has at least ten counts. The chain has TRBV7-6 and TRBJ2-1, with 7 bases lining up with TRBD2. The germline V gene has CDR1 SGHVS and CDR2 FNYEAQ. The trim removed 3 bases at V and 2 bases at J, leaving 4 bases unmatched. The CDR3 is 15 residues long. The CDR3 loop reads CASSFQGGAYNEQFF. In DNA form, the CDR3 reads TGTGCCAGCAGCTTCCAGGGAGGGGCCTACAATGAGCAGTTCTTC. The full variable domain, in which reference TRBV7-6 and TRBJ2-1 provide the parts outside the CDR3, is GAGVSQSPRYKVTKRGQDVALRCDPISGHVSLYWYRQALGQGPEFLTYFNYEAQQDKSGLPNDRFSAERPEGSISTLTIQRTEQRDSAMYRCASSFQGGAYNEQFFGPGTRLTVL.

This clonotype was detected ten times or more. In nucleotides, the CDR3 is TGTGCCAGCAGCGTGGCAGGCCCAGGACCCTACAATGAGCAGTTCTTC. Translated: CASSVAGPGPYNEQFF. The genes are TRBV7-2 and TRBJ2-1; D ambiguous. Trimming took off 5 bases at V and 2 bases at J, with 16 bases between the two ends. The germline V gene has CDR1 SGHTA and CDR2 FQGNSA. This CDR3 comprises 16 residues.

The J gene is TRBJ1-1, the V gene TRBV12-3 or TRBV12-4; weak D call: TRBD1 (6 bases). The CDR3 has 12 residues. Trimming took off 5 bases at V and 8 bases at J, with 12 bases between the two ends. CDR3 in DNA: TGTGCCAGCAGTCCAGGAGGGGGGGAAGCTTTCTTT. Translated, it gives CASSPGGGEAFF.

The chain employs TRBV7-9 and TRBJ2-7, with 8 positions matching TRBD1. The junction had 3 bases not matched to a gene; V was cut back by 5 bases and J by 6 bases. Per germline, CDR1 SEHNR and CDR2 FQNEAQ (reference sequence). The CDR3 length is 12 residues. CDR3 residues: CASSGDRGEQYF. The CDR3 nucleotides are TGTGCCAGCAGCGGCGACAGGGGCGAGCAGTACTTC.

This clonotype was detected ten times or more. The CDR3 nucleotides are TGTGCCAGCAGCTCCGAAGGGGCCAGGGTTAAGGACGGCTACACCTTC. The encoded protein is CASSSEGARVKDGYTF. The chain carries TRBV7-9 and TRBJ1-2; D perhaps matches TRBD1 (5 bases). The V and J ends lost 4 bases and 8 bases respectively, with 23 bases between them. This CDR3 contains 16 residues. From germline, CDR1 is SEHNR and CDR2 FQNEAQ (reference sequence).

This clonotype was recorded many times. V and J are TRBV7-6 and TRBJ1-1; D unclear. Trimming shortened V by 3 bases and J by 2 bases, and 7 bases separated the two germline ends. Germline values: CDR1 SGHVS, CDR2 FNYEAQ. This CDR3 has 13 amino acids. As DNA, the CDR3 is TGTGCCAGCAGCTTCGGGAGAAACACTGAAGCTTTCTTT. This codes for CASSFGRNTEAFF.

At least ten counts were recorded for this clonotype. The chain recombines TRBV27 with TRBJ2-2; D ambiguous. The CDR3 is 12 residues long. Germline V gene lookup returns CDR1 MNHEY and CDR2 SMNVEV (reference sequence). V was clipped by 4 bases and J by 8 bases, with 8 bases between them. In DNA, the CDR3 is TGTGCCAGCAGTTCGCTCCAGGGGGAGCTGTTTTTT. It encodes CASSSLQGELFF.

This clonotype was counted at least ten times. J is TRBJ1-2 and V is TRBV7-2; D might be TRBD1 (5 bases). The V end was cut by 5 bases, the J end by 5 bases, with 21 bases between. The CDR3 contains 16 residues. CDR1 is SGHTA and CDR2 is FQGNSA in the germline V gene. This CDR3 reads CASSPGGDGAFYGYTF. The CDR3 DNA follows: TGTGCCAGCAGCCCTGGGGGTGACGGAGCATTTTATGGCTACACCTTC.

The gene calls are TRBV19 and TRBJ1-1; D is unresolved. The V end was cut by 1 base, the J end by 5 bases, with 5 bases between. This CDR3 has 12 residues. The germline CDR1 and CDR2 sequences are LNHDA and SQIVND (reference sequence). The CDR3 DNA follows: TGTGCCAGTAGTATAGGTAAGACTGAAGCTTTCTTT. Translation: CASSIGKTEAFF.

This rearrangement joins TRBV27 to TRBJ2-7; no clear D gene. The germline V gene has CDR1 MNHEY and CDR2 SMNVEV (reference sequence). The CDR3 sequence is 12 residues long. V lost 6 bases and J 5 bases, leaving 11 bases between the germline ends. Written as DNA, the CDR3 is TGTGCCAGCAGCGGCGCAGGAGACGAGCAGTACTTC. This gives the protein CASSGAGDEQYF.

The chain is built from TRBV27 and TRBJ2-1, with 10 bases fitting TRBD2. CDR3 length: 18 amino acids. Germline V gene lookup returns CDR1 MNHEY and CDR2 SMNVEV (reference sequence). The V and J ends lost 2 bases and 4 bases, in that order; junction bases with no gene match: 11. This CDR3 reads CASSLPKSLAGAYNEQFF. The CDR3, as DNA: TGTGCCAGCAGTTTACCCAAGTCCCTAGCGGGGGCTTACAATGAGCAGTTCTTC.

This clonotype occurred many times. The chain combines TRBV7-8 with TRBJ1-1, with a possible D match to TRBD1 (6 bases). The CDR3 runs to 20 residues. Germline lookup yields CDR1 SGHVS and CDR2 FQNEAQ. V was clipped by 3 bases and J by 0 bases, with 26 bases between them. The CDR3: CASSLGARDVWIILNTEAFF. CDR3 DNA: TGTGCCAGCAGCTTGGGGGCCCGGGATGTTTGGATAATATTGAACACTGAAGCTTTCTTT.

This clonotype was detected many times. The V and J genes are TRBV7-2 and TRBJ1-2; D unresolved. Trimming shortened V by 8 bases and J by 4 bases, and 14 bases separated the two germline ends. The CDR3 consists of 13 residues. Germline V CDR1 and CDR2: SGHTA, FQGNSA. The CDR3 reads CASSREASYGYTF. CDR3 nucleotides: TGTGCCAGCTCCCGGGAGGCGTCCTATGGCTACACCTTC.